These 19 T cell receptor beta chains were sequenced from one sample in a study of blood T cell repertoires in COVID-19. Clones were read by immunoSEQ multiplex PCR, and TCRdb kept only the in-frame ones, dropping some. The sample gives approximately 18,000 clones, about 90% of which show up once; 5.2% is in the top ten. What was sequenced was peripheral blood. The receptors were gathered from a human donor in a cohort sampled during active COVID-19.

The chain employs TRBV19 and TRBJ2-1, with TRBD1 matching over 7 bases. The V segment lost 6 bases and the J segment 12 bases; nucleotides outside the gene matches: 17. Germline loops: CDR1 LNHDA, CDR2 SQIVND (reference sequence). The CDR3 consists of 15 residues. Written as DNA, the CDR3 is TGTGCCAGTAGCACCGCAGGGACAGCTATAGGGGGGCAGTTCTTC. This gives the protein CASSTAGTAIGGQFF.

The chain carries TRBV4-1 and TRBJ2-7; TRBD2 matches at 11 bases. Looked up from germline, CDR1 is MGHRA and CDR2 is YSYEKL. Trimming removed 4 bases from V and 1 base from J; junction bases left unmatched: 3. The CDR3 covers 15 residues. This CDR3 is CASSLGLAGSYEQYF. The CDR3 region has the DNA TGCGCCAGCAGCCTAGGACTAGCGGGTTCCTACGAGCAGTACTTC.

This chain connects TRBV24-1 to TRBJ1-2; TRBD1 matches 7 bases. This CDR3 spans 15 amino acids. V lost 3 bases to trimming and J lost 2 bases; unmatched junction nucleotides: 5. CDR1 and CDR2 (germline): KGHDR, SFDVKD. CDR3 coding DNA: TGTGCCACCAGTGATCCTACAGGGGCGAACTATGGCTACACCTTC. This codes for CATSDPTGANYGYTF.

The gene calls are TRBV5-5 and TRBJ1-4, with 8 bases lining up with TRBD1. The CDR3 extends over 16 amino acids. Germline lookup yields CDR1 SGHKS and CDR2 YYEKEE (reference sequence). With V trimmed by 3 bases and J by 8 bases, 12 bases remained unmatched. The CDR3 loop is CASSSGQVLAQEKLFF. The DNA of the CDR3 is TGTGCCAGCAGCTCGGGACAGGTATTAGCTCAGGAAAAACTGTTTTTT.

The chain is built from TRBV9 and TRBJ1-5, with D perhaps TRBD1 (5 bases). V was clipped by 0 bases and J by 0 bases, with 13 bases between them. Germline V CDR1 and CDR2: SGDLS, YYNGEE. The CDR3 contains 17 residues. Written as DNA, the CDR3 is TGTGCCAGCAGCGTAGTAAGGGACTTCTATAGCAATCAGCCCCAGCATTTT. This gives the protein CASSVVRDFYSNQPQHF. Full variable domain (missing parts from reference TRBV9 and TRBJ1-5): DSGVTQTPKHLITATGQRVTLRCSPRSGDLSVYWYQQSLDQGLQFLIQYYNGEERAKGNILERFSAQQFPDLHSELNLSSLELGDSALYFCASSVVRDFYSNQPQHFGDGTRLSIL.

This sequence joins TRBV29-1 and TRBJ1-1; 9 nucleotides agree with TRBD1. The ends lost 5 bases at V and 5 bases at J; junction bases unmatched: 3. The V gene's germline CDR1 is SQVTM and CDR2 ANQGSEA. The CDR3 has 12 residues. CDR3 DNA: TGCAGCGTTACAGGGGGCGAGACTGAAGCTTTCTTT. Amino acid sequence: CSVTGGETEAFF.

This rearrangement joins TRBV24-1 to TRBJ2-2, with 8 bases fitting TRBD1. The junction had 2 bases not matched to a gene; V was cut back by 5 bases and J by 7 bases. This CDR3 is built from 13 residues. Per the germline V gene, CDR1 is KGHDR and CDR2 is SFDVKD. CDR3 region: CATSAGGGGELFF. DNA of the CDR3: TGTGCCACCAGTGCAGGGGGCGGCGGGGAGCTGTTTTTT.

The chain couples TRBV6-5 to TRBJ1-2; the D gene is possibly TRBD1 (5 bases). V dropped 1 base and J dropped 3 bases, with 12 bases sitting between them. Germline lookup yields CDR1 MNHEY and CDR2 SVGAGI. CDR3 length: 15 amino acids. As DNA, the CDR3 is TGTGCCAGCAGTTACTGGGGGGGGGTGGACTATGGCTACACCTTC. It yields the protein CASSYWGGVDYGYTF.

This clone came up a few times. This chain joins TRBV19 and TRBJ2-2, with 7 bases lining up with TRBD1. Germline V lookup: CDR1 LNHDA, CDR2 SQIVND (reference sequence). Losses at the gene ends were 2 bases for V and 0 bases for J; bases not matched to a gene: 3. The CDR3 sequence is 16 residues long. The CDR3 loop reads CASSILGTANTGELFF. For the CDR3, the DNA is TGTGCCAGTAGTATACTCGGGACAGCGAACACCGGGGAGCTGTTTTTT. The full variable domain, rest sourced from reference TRBV19 and TRBJ2-2, is DGGITQSPKYLFRKEGQNVTLSCEQNLNHDAMYWYRQDPGQGLRLIYYSQIVNDFQKGDIAEGYSVSREKKESFPLTVTSAQKNPTAFYLCASSILGTANTGELFFGEGSRLTVL.

The chain links TRBV27 to TRBJ1-2, with 8 bases identical to TRBD1. Germline V gives CDR1 MNHEY, CDR2 SMNVEV (reference sequence). The CDR3 has 13 amino acids. J gave up 6 bases and V 5 bases, and 5 bases lay outside the gene matches. The CDR3 sequence: CASSLRTGHGYTF. The CDR3 DNA reads TGTGCCAGCAGTCTCCGGACAGGGCATGGCTACACCTTC.

The chain couples TRBV11-2 to TRBJ2-2; TRBD2 aligns across 13 bases. Per the germline V gene, CDR1 is SGHAT and CDR2 is FQNNGV. J was trimmed by 7 bases and V by 5 bases; bases with no gene match: 7. The CDR3 is made up of 16 amino acids. The CDR3 protein is CASSLAGLAGFGELFF. Written as DNA, the CDR3 is TGTGCCAGCAGCCTAGCGGGACTAGCGGGATTCGGGGAGCTGTTTTTT.

This clone appeared once. The chain recombines TRBV18 with TRBJ1-5, with 7 positions matching TRBD1. V dropped 4 bases and J dropped 3; count of bases not matched to a gene: 3. This CDR3 region has 14 residues. Germline loops: CDR1 KGHSH, CDR2 LQKENI. The DNA for the CDR3 is TGTGCCAGCTCACGAGGACAGGCCAATCAGCCCCAGCATTTT. It encodes CASSRGQANQPQHF.

This chain uses TRBV7-3 with TRBJ2-7; 8 bases agree with TRBD1. J gave up 2 bases and V 2 bases, and 2 bases lay outside the gene matches. Germline lookup yields CDR1 SGHTA and CDR2 FQGTGA. CDR3 length: 14 amino acids. CDR3 loop: CASSLGQGTYEQYF. CDR3 bases: TGTGCCAGCAGCTTAGGACAGGGAACCTACGAGCAGTACTTC. The whole variable domain, remainder taken from reference TRBV7-3 and TRBJ2-7, is GAGVSQTPSNKVTEKGKYVELRCDPISGHTALYWYRQSLGQGPEFLIYFQGTGAADDSGLPNDRFFAVRPEGSVSTLKIQRTERGDSAVYLCASSLGQGTYEQYFGPGTRLTVT.

The chain couples TRBV15 to TRBJ1-2; 8 bases align to TRBD1. Germline V gives CDR1 LNHNV, CDR2 YYDKDF (reference sequence). The CDR3 loop spans 18 amino acids. With V trimmed by 1 base and J by 6 bases, 16 bases remained unmatched. The CDR3 here is CATSRAEIGQGAGHGYTF. The CDR3 DNA follows: TGTGCCACCAGCAGAGCGGAAATCGGACAGGGAGCGGGACATGGCTACACCTTC.

The genes are TRBV9 and TRBJ2-1; D gene ambiguous. Germline CDR1 is SGDLS and CDR2 is YYNGEE. The CDR3 spans 11 residues. Trimming removed 3 bases at V and 10 bases at J, with 8 bases between. The CDR3 here is CASSASGEQFF. For the CDR3, the DNA is TGTGCCAGCAGCGCCTCCGGGGAGCAGTTCTTC.

Only one count was recorded for this clone. J is TRBJ2-1 and V is TRBV27; TRBD2 matches at 12 bases. The germline V gene encodes CDR1 MNHEY and CDR2 SMNVEV (reference sequence). Trimming took 5 bases from V and 6 from J; bases not matched to a gene: 5. The CDR3 runs to 15 residues. CDR3 in amino acids: CASSPGTSGRNEQFF. For the CDR3, the DNA is TGTGCCAGCAGTCCCGGGACTAGCGGGCGCAATGAGCAGTTCTTC.

This chain joins TRBV5-1 and TRBJ2-4, with D unclear. The CDR3 extends over 14 amino acids. CDR1 SGHRS and CDR2 YFSETQ come from the germline V gene. Between the trimmed V and J ends, which lost 3 bases and 2 bases, there was a span of 9 bases. As DNA, the CDR3 is TGCGCCAGCAGCTCCGACTGGACCAAAAACATTCAGTACTTC. This encodes CASSSDWTKNIQYF. Using reference TRBV5-1 and TRBJ2-4 for the parts outside the CDR3, the full variable domain is KAGVTQTPRYLIKTRGQQVTLSCSPISGHRSVSWYQQTPGQGLQFLFEYFSETQRNKGNFPGRFSGRQFSNSRSEMNVSTLELGDSALYLCASSSDWTKNIQYFGAGTRLSVL.

The chain has TRBV5-6 and TRBJ2-1, with 9 nucleotides matching TRBD2. V lost 0 bases and J lost 3; bases outside the gene matches: 4. CDR3 length equals 16 residues. CDR1 and CDR2 from the germline V gene are SGHDT and YYEEEE. The CDR3 loop reads CASSLATSGYYNEQFF. The DNA of the CDR3 is TGTGCCAGCAGCTTGGCGACTAGCGGTTACTACAATGAGCAGTTCTTC.

V is TRBV10-3 and J is TRBJ2-1; 11 nucleotides line up with TRBD2. Unmatched junction bases numbered 9, after V lost 4 bases and J lost 4 bases. Per the germline V gene, CDR1 is ENHRY and CDR2 is SYGVKD. This CDR3 contains 17 residues. CDR3 sequence reads: CAISGASGRLTYNEQFF. The CDR3 region has the DNA TGTGCCATCAGTGGGGCTAGCGGGAGGCTAACATACAATGAGCAGTTCTTC.